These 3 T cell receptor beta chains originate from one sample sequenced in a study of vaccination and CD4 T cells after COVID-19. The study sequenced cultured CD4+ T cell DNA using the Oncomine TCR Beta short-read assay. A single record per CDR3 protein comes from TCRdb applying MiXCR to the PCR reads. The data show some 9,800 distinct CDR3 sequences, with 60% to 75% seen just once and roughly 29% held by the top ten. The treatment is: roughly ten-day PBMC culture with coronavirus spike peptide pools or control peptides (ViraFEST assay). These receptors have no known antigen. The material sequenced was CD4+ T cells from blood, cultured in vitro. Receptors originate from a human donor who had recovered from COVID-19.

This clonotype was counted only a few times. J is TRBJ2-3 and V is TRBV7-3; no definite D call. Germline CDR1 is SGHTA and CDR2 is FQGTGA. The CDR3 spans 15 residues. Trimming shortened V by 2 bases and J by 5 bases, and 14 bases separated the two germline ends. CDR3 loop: CASSLGQPTGDTQYF. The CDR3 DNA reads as TGTGCCAGCAGCTTAGGCCAGCCTACGGGAGATACGCAGTATTTT.

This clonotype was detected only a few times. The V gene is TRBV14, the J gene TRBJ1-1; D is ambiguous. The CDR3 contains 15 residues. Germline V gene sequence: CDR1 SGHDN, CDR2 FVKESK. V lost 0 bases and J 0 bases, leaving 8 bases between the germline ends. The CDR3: CASSQDEGLNTEAFF. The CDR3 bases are TGTGCCAGCAGCCAAGATGAAGGGTTGAACACTGAAGCTTTCTTT.

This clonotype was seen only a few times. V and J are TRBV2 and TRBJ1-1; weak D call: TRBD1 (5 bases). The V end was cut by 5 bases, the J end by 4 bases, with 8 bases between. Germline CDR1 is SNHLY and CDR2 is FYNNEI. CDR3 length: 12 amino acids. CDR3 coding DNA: TGTGCCAGCAGTACAGGTCTCACTGAAGCTTTCTTT. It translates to CASSTGLTEAFF. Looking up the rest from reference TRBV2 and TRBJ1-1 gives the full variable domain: EPEVTQTPSHQVTQMGQEVILRCVPISNHLYFYWYRQILGQKVEFLVSFYNNEISEKSEIFDDQFSVERPDGSNFTLKIRSTKLEDSAMYFCASSTGLTEAFFGQGTRLTVV.